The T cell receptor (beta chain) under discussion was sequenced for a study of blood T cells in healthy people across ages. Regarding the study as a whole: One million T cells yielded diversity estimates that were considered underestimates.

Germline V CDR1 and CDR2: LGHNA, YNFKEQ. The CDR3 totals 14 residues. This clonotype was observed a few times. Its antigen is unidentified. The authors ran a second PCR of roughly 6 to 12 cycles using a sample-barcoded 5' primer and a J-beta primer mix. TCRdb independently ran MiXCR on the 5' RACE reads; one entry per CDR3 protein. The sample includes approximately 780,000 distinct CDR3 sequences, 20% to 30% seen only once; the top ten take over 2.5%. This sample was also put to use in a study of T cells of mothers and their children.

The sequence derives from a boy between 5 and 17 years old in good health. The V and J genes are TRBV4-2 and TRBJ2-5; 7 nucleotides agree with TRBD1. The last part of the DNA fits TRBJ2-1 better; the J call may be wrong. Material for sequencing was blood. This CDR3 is CASSRISTGSEQFF. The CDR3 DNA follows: TGTGCCAGCAGCCGGATATCGACAGGGAGTGAGCAGTTCTTC.